The 29 T cell receptor beta chains given below trace back to one sample, sequenced in a study of blood T cell repertoires in COVID-19. Here immunoSEQ multiplex PCR was the method, and the copy in TCRdb shows in-frame clones only, minus some. In the table there are 100,000 or so clones, 85% to 95% of which are singletons. Sample: peripheral blood. These receptors all stem from a woman aged 50 to 65 in a cohort sampled during active COVID-19.

This clone appeared a single time. The CDR3 DNA is TGTGCCAGCAGTCGACAACCCACTGAAGCTTTCTTT. Translated: CASSRQPTEAFF. This rearrangement joins TRBV28 to TRBJ1-1; D gene uncertain. The CDR3 is 12 residues long. The germline gives CDR1 MDHEN, CDR2 SYDVKM. V was cut by 5 bases and J by 4 bases, with 8 bases left in between.

This clone was seen once. The V gene is TRBV3-1 (or the pseudogene TRBV3-2), the J gene TRBJ1-6, with D possibly being TRBD1 (5 bases). The CDR3 is 16 amino acids. Germline CDR1 reads LGHDT; CDR2 reads YNNKEL (reference sequence). The V and J ends lost 0 bases and 8 bases respectively, with 14 bases between them. The CDR3 spells CASSQDLGWGDSPLHF. CDR3 nucleotides: TGTGCCAGCAGCCAAGATCTGGGGTGGGGGGATTCACCCCTCCACTTT.

The V call is TRBV12-5, the J call TRBJ1-6, with D possibly being TRBD1 (6 bases). The V end was cut by 3 bases, the J end by 6 bases, with 15 bases between. This CDR3 is built from 16 residues. Per the germline V gene, CDR1 is LGHNT and CDR2 is FRNRAP. This chain's CDR3 is CASGFWTERGNSPLHF. Written as DNA, the CDR3 is TGTGCTAGTGGTTTCTGGACAGAAAGGGGTAATTCACCCCTCCACTTT.

The V call is TRBV27, the J call TRBJ2-7; 8 bases align to TRBD1. The CDR3 has 16 residues. Trimming took 6 bases from V and 3 from J; bases not matched to a gene: 13. From germline, CDR1 is MNHEY and CDR2 SMNVEV (reference sequence). The CDR3 loop is CASRPRTGSAGYEQYF. DNA of the CDR3: TGTGCCAGCAGGCCTCGGACAGGGAGCGCAGGCTACGAGCAGTACTTC.

The gene calls are TRBV7-9 and TRBJ2-3; TRBD2 aligns across 7 bases. The CDR3 runs 16 residues. The trim removed 1 base at V and 4 bases at J, leaving 8 bases unmatched. The V gene's germline CDR1 is SEHNR and CDR2 FQNEAQ (reference sequence). The chain's CDR3 is CASSLVVGGNADTQYF. The DNA of the CDR3 is TGTGCCAGCAGCTTAGTAGTGGGGGGGAATGCAGATACGCAGTATTTT. Full variable domain (outside the CDR3, taken from reference TRBV7-9 and TRBJ2-3): DTGVSQNPRHKITKRGQNVTFRCDPISEHNRLYWYRQTLGQGPEFLTYFQNEAQLEKSRLLSDRFSAERPKGSFSTLEIQRTEQGDSAMYLCASSLVVGGNADTQYFGPGTRLTVL.

The chain combines TRBV6-5 with TRBJ1-3; D might be TRBD1 (5 bases). Germline V gene data show CDR1 as MNHEY and CDR2 as SVGAGI. The V end was cut by 2 bases, the J end by 0 bases, with 11 bases between. CDR3 length: 16 residues. The CDR3 sequence is CASSYGGIDSGNTIYF. CDR3 nucleotides: TGTGCCAGCAGTTACGGGGGGATTGACTCTGGAAACACCATATATTTT.

The rearrangement uses TRBV2 and TRBJ2-7; no clear D. This CDR3 comprises 13 residues. The germline CDR1 and CDR2 sequences are SNHLY and FYNNEI. The V end lost 9 bases, the J end lost 3 bases, and 15 bases lay between the germline ends. CDR3 sequence: CASAKFRNYEQYF. In DNA, the CDR3 is TGTGCCAGTGCTAAGTTCAGGAACTACGAGCAGTACTTC.

V gene TRBV4-1 combines with J gene TRBJ1-2; no reliable D call. Trimming removed 0 bases from V and 6 bases from J, with 11 bases in between. The CDR3 is 14 amino acids. Per the germline V gene, CDR1 is MGHRA and CDR2 is YSYEKL. DNA for the CDR3: TGCGCCAGCAGCCAAGAGGATTTCAGGAATGGCTACACCTTC. Its protein product is CASSQEDFRNGYTF.

The chain links TRBV19 to TRBJ2-7; D possibly corresponds to TRBD2 (5 bases). Trimming left V 6 bases short and J 6 bases short, with 18 bases between. This CDR3 has 14 residues. The germline gives CDR1 LNHDA, CDR2 SQIVND (reference sequence). The CDR3 coding sequence is TGTGCCAGTAGACCACCGGGATTTTACTCCGAGCAGTACTTC. Translation gives CASRPPGFYSEQYF.

V usage is TRBV3-1 (or the pseudogene TRBV3-2) and J usage is TRBJ2-7; 13 bases agree with TRBD2. Trimming removed 1 base from V and 1 base from J; junction bases left unmatched: 1. The germline V gene encodes CDR1 LGHDT and CDR2 YNNKEL (reference sequence). The CDR3 spans 16 residues. This chain's CDR3 is CASSQGTSGGSYEQYF. The CDR3 nucleotides read TGTGCCAGCAGCCAAGGGACTAGCGGGGGATCCTACGAGCAGTACTTC.

This sequence joins TRBV6-1 and TRBJ2-5; maybe TRBD2 (7 bases). V was clipped by 4 bases and J by 7 bases, with 25 bases between them. The CDR3 runs 17 residues. The V gene's germline CDR1 is MNHNS and CDR2 SASEGT. CDR3 coding DNA: TGTGCCAGCAGTGGGGGGCCCGAGGGGGGGCTCCGAGGGACCCAGTACTTC. Translation gives CASSGGPEGGLRGTQYF.

The rearrangement uses TRBV5-1 and TRBJ2-7; weak D call: TRBD1 (5 bases). From germline, CDR1 is SGHRS and CDR2 YFSETQ. CDR3 length: 15 residues. With 4 bases removed from V and 3 bases from J, the gap between germline ends came to 17 bases. The CDR3 reads CASSPAGAQNYEQYF. The CDR3 nucleotides are TGCGCCAGCAGCCCGGCTGGGGCCCAAAACTACGAGCAGTACTTC.

The V call is TRBV3-1 (or the pseudogene TRBV3-2), the J call TRBJ2-5; tentatively, D is TRBD2 (6 bases). This CDR3 is 15 amino acids long. V was cut by 3 bases and J by 2 bases, with 13 bases left in between. CDR1 is LGHDT and CDR2 is YNNKEL in the germline V gene (reference sequence). The CDR3 sequence: CASSHSGSRQETQYF. CDR3 nucleotide sequence: TGTGCCAGCAGCCACTCCGGGAGCAGGCAAGAGACCCAGTACTTC.

J is TRBJ1-2 and V is TRBV9, with 8 bases lining up with TRBD1. This CDR3 contains 18 residues. The ends lost 0 bases at V and 2 bases at J; junction bases unmatched: 12. Germline CDR1 SGDLS, CDR2 YYNGEE. CDR3 in DNA: TGTGCCAGCAGCGTAGTTAATGGGTGGGACAGGTTAAACTATGGCTACACCTTC. Its protein is CASSVVNGWDRLNYGYTF.

The gene calls are TRBV28 and TRBJ2-2; 9 bases map to TRBD1. Looked up from germline, CDR1 is MDHEN and CDR2 is SYDVKM. Trimming took 3 bases from V and 6 from J; bases not matched to a gene: 8. The CDR3 length is 16 residues. The CDR3 coding sequence is TGTGCCAGCAGTTTTACCGGACAGGGGTTAGCCGGGGAGCTGTTTTTT. It encodes CASSFTGQGLAGELFF. Full variable domain (remainder filled in from reference TRBV28 and TRBJ2-2): DVKVTQSSRYLVKRTGEKVFLECVQDMDHENMFWYRQDPGLGLRLIYFSYDVKMKEKGDIPEGYSVSREKKERFSLILESASTNQTSMYLCASSFTGQGLAGELFFGEGSRLTVL.

This chain connects TRBV5-1 to TRBJ1-2, with 8 nucleotides matching TRBD1. There are 15 residues in the CDR3. The V gene end was trimmed by 6 bases and the J gene end by 6 bases; junction bases not matched to a gene: 13. Germline V gives CDR1 SGHRS, CDR2 YFSETQ. DNA of the CDR3: TGCGCCAGCATGGCCCAGGGGGCAAGGGAGGATGGCTACACCTTC. Amino acid sequence: CASMAQGAREDGYTF. The variable domain in full, completed from reference TRBV5-1 and TRBJ1-2, reads KAGVTQTPRYLIKTRGQQVTLSCSPISGHRSVSWYQQTPGQGLQFLFEYFSETQRNKGNFPGRFSGRQFSNSRSEMNVSTLELGDSALYLCASMAQGAREDGYTFGSGTRLTVV.

This chain joins TRBV28 and TRBJ2-3; TRBD2 matches 9 bases. Per germline, CDR1 MDHEN and CDR2 SYDVKM. The CDR3 totals 13 residues. Losses at the gene ends were 7 bases for V and 6 bases for J; bases not matched to a gene: 5. In DNA, the CDR3 is TGTGCCAGCATCCTAGCGGGATCCGATACGCAGTATTTT. Translated, it gives CASILAGSDTQYF.

This chain links TRBV4-1 with TRBJ1-5; the match to TRBD1 covers 8 bases. V lost 4 bases, J lost 2 bases, and 7 bases stayed unmatched. This CDR3 comprises 16 residues. Germline CDR1 and CDR2: MGHRA and YSYEKL. CDR3 amino acids: CASSPVPGGGNQPQHF. The CDR3 DNA sequence: TGCGCCAGCAGCCCCGTTCCAGGGGGCGGCAATCAGCCCCAGCATTTT.

This chain connects TRBV28 to TRBJ2-5; 10 nucleotides line up with TRBD2. Germline V lookup: CDR1 MDHEN, CDR2 SYDVKM. Unmatched junction bases numbered 17, after V lost 6 bases and J lost 4 bases. CDR3 length: 18 residues. In DNA form, the CDR3 reads TGTGCCAGCAGCCAATGGGGAAGCGGGAGGGGTGCGGGAGAGACCCAGTACTTC. Amino acids: CASSQWGSGRGAGETQYF. Filled out from reference TRBV28 and TRBJ2-5, the complete variable domain reads DVKVTQSSRYLVKRTGEKVFLECVQDMDHENMFWYRQDPGLGLRLIYFSYDVKMKEKGDIPEGYSVSREKKERFSLILESASTNQTSMYLCASSQWGSGRGAGETQYFGPGTRLLVL.

The chain recombines TRBV6-5 with TRBJ1-5; D is perhaps TRBD1 (5 bases). Trimming pared 0 bases from V and 3 bases from J, leaving 9 bases between. Per the germline V gene, CDR1 is MNHEY and CDR2 is SVGAGI. CDR3 length equals 15 residues. The CDR3 nucleotides read TGTGCCAGCAGTTACTCGGCAGGGAACAATCAGCCCCAGCATTTT. Protein product: CASSYSAGNNQPQHF.

The chain links TRBV5-1 to TRBJ2-7; D is unclear. V was pared by 0 bases and J by 5 bases, with 12 bases between. Germline V gene lookup returns CDR1 SGHRS and CDR2 YFSETQ. The CDR3 extends over 14 amino acids. The CDR3 reads CASSLGARINEQYF. The CDR3 nucleotides are TGCGCCAGCAGCTTGGGGGCCCGTATAAACGAGCAGTACTTC.

This chain connects TRBV5-5 to TRBJ1-5; no clear D. CDR1 is SGHKS and CDR2 is YYEKEE in the germline V gene (reference sequence). CDR3 length: 16 amino acids. V lost 4 bases and J lost 0, with 14 bases in between. The CDR3 loop is CASSPLAGNSNQPQHF. In DNA, the CDR3 is TGTGCCAGCAGCCCCCTGGCGGGAAATAGCAATCAGCCCCAGCATTTT.

The chain uses TRBV10-3 and TRBJ2-3; 8 bases are shared with TRBD2. Germline-derived CDR1 and CDR2 are ENHRY and SYGVKD. V gave up 5 bases and J gave up 6 bases; unmatched junction bases: 4. CDR3 length: 13 residues. The CDR3 reads CAISIAGRDTQYF. DNA of the CDR3: TGTGCCATCAGTATAGCGGGGAGGGATACGCAGTATTTT.

V usage is TRBV6-2 or TRBV6-3 and J usage is TRBJ2-1; 9 bases fit TRBD1. Trimming cost V 2 bases and J 1 base; bases outside gene matches: 9. CDR1 is MNHEY and CDR2 is SVGEGT in the germline V gene. CDR3 length equals 18 residues. Here the CDR3 reads CASSYGQGRGFSYNEQFF. The CDR3 DNA is TGTGCCAGCAGTTACGGACAGGGGAGGGGGTTTTCCTACAATGAGCAGTTCTTC.

The V gene is TRBV9, the J gene TRBJ1-1; 11 bases are a match to TRBD1. This CDR3 has 16 amino acids. The germline V gene encodes CDR1 SGDLS and CDR2 YYNGEE. V shed 3 bases, J shed 3 bases, and the junction held 7 bases outside the gene matches. In DNA, the CDR3 is TGTGCCAGCAGCGGGGGACAGGGGGTAGGGGACACTGAAGCTTTCTTT. This gives the protein CASSGGQGVGDTEAFF.

The CDR3: CASNGQGRATEAFF. The CDR3 nucleotides are TGTGCCAGCAATGGACAGGGCAGGGCTACTGAAGCTTTCTTT. This chain connects TRBV2 to TRBJ1-1, with 8 positions matching TRBD1. Trimming removed 7 bases from V and 5 bases from J; junction bases left unmatched: 9. The CDR3 has 14 amino acids. CDR1 and CDR2 (germline): SNHLY, FYNNEI.

The J gene is TRBJ1-5, the V gene TRBV6-5; D remains unclear. The V end was cut by 5 bases, the J end by 2 bases, with 10 bases between. Germline loops: CDR1 MNHEY, CDR2 SVGAGI. The CDR3 length is 14 residues. CDR3 sequence (DNA): TGTGCCAGCAGTCCCCTGGCAGGCAATCAGCCCCAGCATTTT. Amino acids: CASSPLAGNQPQHF.

This clone is a singleton in its sample. The chain's CDR3 is CASSPGSGELFF. CDR3 in DNA: TGTGCCAGCTCACCAGGTAGCGGGGAGCTGTTTTTT. V and J are TRBV18 and TRBJ2-2; D gene unclear. V lost 2 bases and J 7 bases, leaving 5 bases between the germline ends. The CDR3 has 12 amino acids. Germline loops: CDR1 KGHSH, CDR2 LQKENI. Full variable domain (outside the CDR3, taken from reference TRBV18 and TRBJ2-2): NAGVMQNPRHLVRRRGQEARLRCSPMKGHSHVYWYRQLPEEGLKFMVYLQKENIIDESGMPKERFSAEFPKEGPSILRIQQVVRGDSAAYFCASSPGSGELFFGEGSRLTVL.

This sequence joins TRBV28 and TRBJ1-4; D gene ambiguous. Trimming stripped 5 bases from V and 8 bases from J, with 15 bases between. The germline gives CDR1 MDHEN, CDR2 SYDVKM. CDR3 length equals 14 residues. The DNA for the CDR3 is TGTGCCAGCAGTATAAATACCAGGAGGGAAAAACTGTTTTTT. The encoded protein is CASSINTRREKLFF.